Here is one TCR beta chain with its context. Antigen specificity is unknown. Cultured CD4+ T cells had their DNA profiled by the Oncomine TCR Beta short-read assay. TCRdb recomputed calls from the PCR reads with MiXCR, one row per CDR3 protein. This table has 9,500 to 15,000 distinct CDR3 sequences, approximately 54% appearing once. This entry comes from a study of vaccination and CD4 T cells after COVID-19. Study context: Two Hispanic individuals were among six male and four female convalescent patients. The study, taken as a whole, reports: For convalescent patients, 304 of the 307 vaccine-specific clones analyzed were classified as spike mono-reactive.

Treatment reported: approximately nine-day PBMC culture with coronavirus spike peptide pools or control peptides (ViraFEST assay). Peptide pool stimulation in ViraFEST expanded antigen-specific T cells, whose TCRs were then sequenced. The CDR3 runs 16 residues. Trimming took 5 bases from V and 2 from J, leaving 17 bases between them. Germline V gene lookup returns CDR1 LNHNV and CDR2 YYDKDF (reference sequence). This receptor was identified in a human donor with COVID-19. The material was cultured CD4+ T cells from blood, obtained after SARS-CoV-2 vaccination. The rearrangement links TRBV15 to TRBJ2-3; D ambiguous. CDR3 sequence: CATSGQSRAVTDTQYF. In DNA form, the CDR3 reads TGTGCCACCAGCGGGCAGTCAAGGGCGGTCACAGATACGCAGTATTTT.